The rows below give T cell receptor beta chains drawn from one sample of a study of T cells in Graves' hyperthyroidism and ophthalmopathy. In TCRdb, the multiplex PCR reads were re-called with MiXCR into one record per CDR3 protein. The sample yields approximately 530,000 distinct CDR3 sequences, around 17% seen once. The sample comprised blood. The receptors here all came from a woman in her late teens or twenties with Graves' hyperthyroidism. CDR3s include the opening cysteine and the closing phenylalanine or tryptophan. A D gene is named only where the DNA matches it firmly. Size values are once, few and many counts, or a class for expanded clones, and some rows have none.

>TRBD1|TRBV29-1|TRBJ1-5|.
CSVGTGLNQPQHF
TGCAGCGTTGGGACAGGTTTAAATCAGCCCCAGCATTTT
>.|TRBV5-1|TRBJ1-1|few
CASSFSGSGEAFF
TGCGCCAGCAGCTTTAGTGGATCCGGTGAAGCTTTCTTT
>.|TRBV28|TRBJ1-5|many
CASSLPHSNQPQHF
TGTGCCAGCAGTTTACCCCATAGCAATCAGCCCCAGCATTTT
>.|TRBV4-1|TRBJ1-2|many
CASSHPSSGYGYTF
TGCGCCAGCAGCCACCCCTCGTCTGGGTACGGCTACACCTTC
>.|TRBV20-1|TRBJ2-3|few
CGAAKASTDTQYF
TGCGGTGCCGCGAAGGCTAGCACAGATACGCAGTATTTT
>.|TRBV28|TRBJ2-7|many
CASSLGVVAYSYEQYF
TGTGCCAGCAGTTTGGGAGTTGTAGCGTACTCCTACGAGCAGTACTTC
>.|TRBV29-1|TRBJ2-3|few
CSVGYGGDTQYF
TGCAGCGTTGGGTACGGGGGAGATACGCAGTATTTT
>TRBD1|TRBV20-1|TRBJ1-4|many
CSARPGTGRGEKLFF
TGCAGTGCTAGACCTGGGACAGGGAGGGGAGAAAAACTGTTTTTT
>TRBD1|TRBV6-1|TRBJ1-4|many
CASDPGQGYEKLFF
TGTGCCAGCGATCCGGGACAGGGATATGAAAAACTGTTTTTT
>TRBD1|TRBV12-3/TRBV12-4|TRBJ1-2|.
CASRRTGSGDGYTF
TGTGCCAGCAGAAGGACAGGGAGTGGAGATGGCTACACCTTC
>TRBD1|TRBV12-3/TRBV12-4|TRBJ2-7|many
CASSLEAGGHEQYF
TGCGCCAGCAGCTTGGAGGCAGGGGGTCACGAGCAGTACTTC
>.|TRBV18|TRBJ2-3|few
CASSPPETTITSTDTQYF
TGTGCCAGCTCACCACCAGAGACTACGATAACTAGCACAGATACGCAGTATTTT
>.|TRBV9|TRBJ1-2|.
CASSQTGTNYGYTF
TGTGCCAGCAGTCAGACCGGGACTAACTATGGCTACACCTTC
>TRBD1|TRBV24-1|TRBJ1-4|few
CATSDSGTGNEKLFF
TGTGCCACCAGTGATTCCGGGACAGGAAATGAAAAACTGTTTTTT